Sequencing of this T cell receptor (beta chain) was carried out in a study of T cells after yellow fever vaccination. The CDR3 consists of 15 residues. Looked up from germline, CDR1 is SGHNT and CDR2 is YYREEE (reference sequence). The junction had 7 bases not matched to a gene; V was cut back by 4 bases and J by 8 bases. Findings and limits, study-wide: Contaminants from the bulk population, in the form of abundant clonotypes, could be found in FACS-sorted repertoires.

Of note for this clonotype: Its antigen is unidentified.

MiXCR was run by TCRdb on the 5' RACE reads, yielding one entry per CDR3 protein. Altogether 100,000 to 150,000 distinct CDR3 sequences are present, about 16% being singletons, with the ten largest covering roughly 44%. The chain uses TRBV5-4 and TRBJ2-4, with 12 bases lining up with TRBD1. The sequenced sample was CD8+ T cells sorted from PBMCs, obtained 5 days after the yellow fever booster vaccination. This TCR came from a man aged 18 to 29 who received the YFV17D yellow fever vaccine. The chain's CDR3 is CASSPGQGALYIQYF. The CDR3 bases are TGTGCCAGCAGCCCGGGACAGGGGGCGCTTTACATTCAGTACTTC. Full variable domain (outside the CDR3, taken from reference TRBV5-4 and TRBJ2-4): ETGVTQSPTHLIKTRGQQVTLRCSSQSGHNTVSWYQQALGQGPQFIFQYYREEENGRGNFPPRFSGLQFPNYSSELNVNALELDDSALYLCASSPGQGALYIQYFGAGTRLSVL.